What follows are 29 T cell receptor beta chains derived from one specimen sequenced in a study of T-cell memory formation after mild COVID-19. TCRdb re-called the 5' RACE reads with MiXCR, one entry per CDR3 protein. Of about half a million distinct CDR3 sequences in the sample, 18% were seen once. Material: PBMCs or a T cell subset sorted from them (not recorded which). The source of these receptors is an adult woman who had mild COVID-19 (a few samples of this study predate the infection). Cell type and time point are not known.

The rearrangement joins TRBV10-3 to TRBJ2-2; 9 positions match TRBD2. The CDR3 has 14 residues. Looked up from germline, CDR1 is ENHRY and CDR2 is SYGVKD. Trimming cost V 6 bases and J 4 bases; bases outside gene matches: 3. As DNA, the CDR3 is TGTGCCATCAGGGAGCGGGAGGTCACCGGGGAGCTGTTTTTT. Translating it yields CAIREREVTGELFF.

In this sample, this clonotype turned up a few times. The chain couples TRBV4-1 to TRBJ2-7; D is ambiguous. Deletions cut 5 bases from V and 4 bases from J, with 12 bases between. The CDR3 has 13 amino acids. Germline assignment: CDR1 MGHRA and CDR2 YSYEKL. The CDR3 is CASSSRLGYEQYF. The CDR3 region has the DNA TGCGCCAGCAGCTCCCGGCTAGGGTACGAGCAGTACTTC.

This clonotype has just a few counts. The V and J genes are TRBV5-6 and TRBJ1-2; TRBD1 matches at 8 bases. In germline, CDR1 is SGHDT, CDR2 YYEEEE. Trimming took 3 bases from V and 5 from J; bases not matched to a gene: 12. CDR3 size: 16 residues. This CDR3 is CASSSRPRTGRYGYTF. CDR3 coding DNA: TGTGCCAGCAGCTCACGACCCCGGACAGGGAGATATGGCTACACCTTC.

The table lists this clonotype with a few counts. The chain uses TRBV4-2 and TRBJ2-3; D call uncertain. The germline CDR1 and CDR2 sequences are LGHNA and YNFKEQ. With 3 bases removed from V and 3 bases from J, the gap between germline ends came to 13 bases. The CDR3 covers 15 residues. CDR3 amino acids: CASSQTHSVTDTQYF. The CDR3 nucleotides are TGTGCCAGCAGCCAGACTCACTCTGTGACAGATACGCAGTATTTT.

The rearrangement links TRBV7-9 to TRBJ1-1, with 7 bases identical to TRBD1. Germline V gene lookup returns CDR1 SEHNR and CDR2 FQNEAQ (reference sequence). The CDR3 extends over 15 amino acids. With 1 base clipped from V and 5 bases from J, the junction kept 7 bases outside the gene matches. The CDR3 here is CASSLGWTGTTEAFF. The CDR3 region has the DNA TGTGCCAGCAGCTTAGGGTGGACAGGAACAACTGAAGCTTTCTTT.

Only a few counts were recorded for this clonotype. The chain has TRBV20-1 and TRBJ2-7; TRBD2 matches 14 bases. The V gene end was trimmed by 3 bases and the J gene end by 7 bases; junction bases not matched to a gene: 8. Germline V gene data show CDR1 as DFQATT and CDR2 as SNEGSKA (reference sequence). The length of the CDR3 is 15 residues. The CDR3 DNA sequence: TGCAGTGCTAGGGCGGGACTAGCGGGAGTGGGGGAGCAGTACTTC. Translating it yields CSARAGLAGVGEQYF.

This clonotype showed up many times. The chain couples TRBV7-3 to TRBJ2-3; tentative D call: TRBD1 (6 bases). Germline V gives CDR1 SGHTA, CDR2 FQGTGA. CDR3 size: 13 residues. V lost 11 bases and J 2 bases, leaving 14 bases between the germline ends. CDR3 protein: CAVPGHYTDTQYF. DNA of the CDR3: TGTGCCGTTCCGGGACACTACACAGATACGCAGTATTTT.

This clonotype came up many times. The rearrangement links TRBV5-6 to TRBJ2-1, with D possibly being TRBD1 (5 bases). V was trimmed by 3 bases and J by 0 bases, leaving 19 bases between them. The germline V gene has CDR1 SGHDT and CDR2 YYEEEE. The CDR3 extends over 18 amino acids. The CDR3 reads CASSSFRSQAYSYNEQFF. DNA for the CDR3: TGTGCCAGCAGCTCGTTTCGCTCACAGGCCTACTCCTACAATGAGCAGTTCTTC. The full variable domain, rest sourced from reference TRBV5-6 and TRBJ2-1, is DAGVTQSPTHLIKTRGQQVTLRCSPKSGHDTVSWYQQALGQGPQFIFQYYEEEERQRGNFPDRFSGHQFPNYSSELNVNALLLGDSALYLCASSSFRSQAYSYNEQFFGPGTRLTVL.

The CDR3 coding sequence is TGTGCCAGCAGGAAAAGGGGTCGCGGGGGCGGCACTGAAGCTTTCTTT. Amino acids: CASRKRGRGGGTEAFF. This rearrangement joins TRBV21-1 to TRBJ1-1; the table's D call of TRBD1 was not tested on the DNA. TRBV21-1 is assigned pseudogene status. The CDR3 runs to 16 residues.

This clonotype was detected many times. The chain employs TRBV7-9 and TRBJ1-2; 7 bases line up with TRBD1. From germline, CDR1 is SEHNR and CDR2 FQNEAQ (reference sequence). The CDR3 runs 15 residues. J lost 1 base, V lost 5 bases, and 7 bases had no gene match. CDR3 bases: TGTGCCAGCAGCACCCTGACAGGGAGTAACTATGGCTACACCTTC. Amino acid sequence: CASSTLTGSNYGYTF.

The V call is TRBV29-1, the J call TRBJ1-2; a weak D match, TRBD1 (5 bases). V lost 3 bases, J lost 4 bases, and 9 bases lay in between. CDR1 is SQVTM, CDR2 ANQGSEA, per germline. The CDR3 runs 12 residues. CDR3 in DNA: TGCAGCGTTGATTGGGGACTCTATGGCTACACCTTC. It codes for CSVDWGLYGYTF. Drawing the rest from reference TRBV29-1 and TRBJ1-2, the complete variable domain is SAVISQKPSRDICQRGTSLTIQCQVDSQVTMMFWYRQQPGQSLTLIATANQGSEATYESGFVIDKFPISRPNLTFSTLTVSNMSPEDSSIYLCSVDWGLYGYTFGSGTRLTVV.

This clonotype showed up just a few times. CDR3 protein: CASSSGRDSTDTQYF. CDR3 DNA: TGTGCCAGCAGCAGCGGCAGGGATAGCACAGATACGCAGTATTTT. The chain combines TRBV9 with TRBJ2-3, with D perhaps TRBD1 or TRBD2 (5 bases each). Trimming took 4 bases from V and 0 from J, leaving 12 bases between them. This CDR3 has 15 residues. CDR1 is SGDLS, CDR2 YYNGEE, per germline.

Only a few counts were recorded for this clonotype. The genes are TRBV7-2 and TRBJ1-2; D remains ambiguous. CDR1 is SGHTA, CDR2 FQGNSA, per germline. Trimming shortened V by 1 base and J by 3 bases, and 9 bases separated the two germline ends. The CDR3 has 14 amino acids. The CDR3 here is CASSLGRTHYGYTF. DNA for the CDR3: TGTGCCAGCAGCTTAGGGAGGACCCACTATGGCTACACCTTC.

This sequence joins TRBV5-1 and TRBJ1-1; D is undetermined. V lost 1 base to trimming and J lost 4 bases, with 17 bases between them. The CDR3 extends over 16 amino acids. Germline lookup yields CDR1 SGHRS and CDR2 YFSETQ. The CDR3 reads CASSLSRAPRGTEAFF. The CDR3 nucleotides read TGCGCCAGCAGCTTGTCGCGGGCACCCCGGGGCACTGAAGCTTTCTTT. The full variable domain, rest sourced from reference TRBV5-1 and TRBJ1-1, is KAGVTQTPRYLIKTRGQQVTLSCSPISGHRSVSWYQQTPGQGLQFLFEYFSETQRNKGNFPGRFSGRQFSNSRSEMNVSTLELGDSALYLCASSLSRAPRGTEAFFGQGTRLTVV.

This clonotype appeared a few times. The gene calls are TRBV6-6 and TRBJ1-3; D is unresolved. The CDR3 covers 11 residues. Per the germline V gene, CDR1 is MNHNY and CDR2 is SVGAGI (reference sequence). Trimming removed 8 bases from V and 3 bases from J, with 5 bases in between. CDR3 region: CASRGGNTIYF. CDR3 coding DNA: TGTGCCAGCCGGGGTGGAAACACCATATATTTT.

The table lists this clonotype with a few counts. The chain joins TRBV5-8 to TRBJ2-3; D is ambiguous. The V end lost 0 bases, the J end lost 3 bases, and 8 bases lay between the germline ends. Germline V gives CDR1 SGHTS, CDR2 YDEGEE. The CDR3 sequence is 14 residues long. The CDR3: CASSLGPETDTQYF. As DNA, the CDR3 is TGTGCCAGCAGCTTGGGCCCCGAGACAGATACGCAGTATTTT.

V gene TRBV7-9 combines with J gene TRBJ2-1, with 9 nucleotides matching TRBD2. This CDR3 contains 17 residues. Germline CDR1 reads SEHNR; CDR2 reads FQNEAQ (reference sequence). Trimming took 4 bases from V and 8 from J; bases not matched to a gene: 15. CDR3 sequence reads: CASSSTLAGDKTDEQFF. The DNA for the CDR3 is TGTGCCAGCAGCTCCACCTTAGCGGGAGACAAAACCGATGAGCAGTTCTTC.

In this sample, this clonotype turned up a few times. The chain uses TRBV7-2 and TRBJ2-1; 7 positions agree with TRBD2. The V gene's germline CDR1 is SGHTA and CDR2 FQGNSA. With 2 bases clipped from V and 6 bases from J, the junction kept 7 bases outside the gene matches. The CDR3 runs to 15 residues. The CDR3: CASSLRGSSGNEQFF. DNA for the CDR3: TGTGCCAGCAGCTTACGTGGTTCTAGCGGCAATGAGCAGTTCTTC.

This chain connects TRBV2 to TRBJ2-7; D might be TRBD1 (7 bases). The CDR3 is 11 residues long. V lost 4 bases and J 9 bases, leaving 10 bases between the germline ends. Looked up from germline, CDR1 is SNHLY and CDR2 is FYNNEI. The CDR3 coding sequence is TGTGCCAGCAGTGTGGAGGGGGCGCAGTACTTC. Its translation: CASSVEGAQYF.

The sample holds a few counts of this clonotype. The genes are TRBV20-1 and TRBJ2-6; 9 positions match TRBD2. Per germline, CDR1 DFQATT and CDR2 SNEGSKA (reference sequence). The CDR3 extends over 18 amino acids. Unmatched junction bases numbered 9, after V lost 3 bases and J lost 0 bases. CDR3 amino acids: CSASMGLAGRSGANVLTF. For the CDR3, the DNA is TGCAGTGCTAGTATGGGGCTAGCGGGACGCTCTGGGGCCAACGTCCTGACTTTC.

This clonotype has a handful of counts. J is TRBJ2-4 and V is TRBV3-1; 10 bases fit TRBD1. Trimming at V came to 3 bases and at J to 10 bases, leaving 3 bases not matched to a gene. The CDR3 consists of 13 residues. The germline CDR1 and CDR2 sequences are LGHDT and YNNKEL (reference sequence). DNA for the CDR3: TGTGCCAGCAGCCACGGACAGGGGGGGATTCAGTACTTC. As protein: CASSHGQGGIQYF. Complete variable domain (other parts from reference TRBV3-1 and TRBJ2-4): DTAVSQTPKYLVTQMGNDKSIKCEQNLGHDTMYWYKQDSKKFLKIMFSYNNKELIINETVPNRFSPKSPDKAHLNLHINSLELGDSAVYFCASSHGQGGIQYFGAGTRLSVL.

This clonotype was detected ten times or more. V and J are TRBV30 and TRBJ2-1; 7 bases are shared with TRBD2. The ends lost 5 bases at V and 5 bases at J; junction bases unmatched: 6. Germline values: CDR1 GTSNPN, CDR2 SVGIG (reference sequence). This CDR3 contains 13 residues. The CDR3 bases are TGTGCCTGGTATAACGGGAGGAACAATGAGCAGTTCTTC. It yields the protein CAWYNGRNNEQFF.

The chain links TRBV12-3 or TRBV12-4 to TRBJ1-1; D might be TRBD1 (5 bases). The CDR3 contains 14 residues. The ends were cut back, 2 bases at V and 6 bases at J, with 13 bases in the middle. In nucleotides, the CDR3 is TGTGCCAGCAGTTTAAGTACAGGACGAGCTGAAGCTTTCTTT. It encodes CASSLSTGRAEAFF.

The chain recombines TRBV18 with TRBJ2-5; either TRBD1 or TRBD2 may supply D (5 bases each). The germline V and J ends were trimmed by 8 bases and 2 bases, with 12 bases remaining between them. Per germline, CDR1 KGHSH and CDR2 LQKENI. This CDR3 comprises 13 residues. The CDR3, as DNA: TGTGCCAGCCTCGAGGGGCGTCAAGAGACCCAGTACTTC. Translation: CASLEGRQETQYF.

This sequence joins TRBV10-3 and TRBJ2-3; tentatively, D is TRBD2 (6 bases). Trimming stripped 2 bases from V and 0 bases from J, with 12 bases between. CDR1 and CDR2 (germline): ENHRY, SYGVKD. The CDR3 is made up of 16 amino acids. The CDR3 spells CAISEGRTTSTDTQYF. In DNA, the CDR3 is TGTGCCATCAGTGAGGGGAGGACAACTAGCACAGATACGCAGTATTTT.

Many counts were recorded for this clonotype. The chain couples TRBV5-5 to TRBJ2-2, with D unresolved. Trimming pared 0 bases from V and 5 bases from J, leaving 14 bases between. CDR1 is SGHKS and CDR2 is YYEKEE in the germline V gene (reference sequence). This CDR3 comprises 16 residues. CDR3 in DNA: TGTGCCAGCAGCTTGGGGTCGACAATGAGGACCGGGGAGCTGTTTTTT. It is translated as CASSLGSTMRTGELFF. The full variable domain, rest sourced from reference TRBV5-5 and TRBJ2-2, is DAGVTQSPTHLIKTRGQQVTLRCSPISGHKSVSWYQQVLGQGPQFIFQYYEKEERGRGNFPDRFSARQFPNYSSELNVNALLLGDSALYLCASSLGSTMRTGELFFGEGSRLTVL.

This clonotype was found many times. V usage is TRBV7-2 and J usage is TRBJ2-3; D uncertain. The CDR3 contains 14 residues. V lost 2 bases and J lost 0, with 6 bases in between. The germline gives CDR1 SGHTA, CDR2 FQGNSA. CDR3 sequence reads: CASSLTASTDTQYF. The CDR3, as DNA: TGTGCCAGCAGCTTAACGGCTAGCACAGATACGCAGTATTTT.

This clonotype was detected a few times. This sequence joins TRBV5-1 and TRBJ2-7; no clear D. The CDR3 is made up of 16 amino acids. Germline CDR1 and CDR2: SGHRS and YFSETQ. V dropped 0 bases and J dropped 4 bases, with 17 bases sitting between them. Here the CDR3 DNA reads TGCGCCAGCAGCTTGGTTAACTGGGGTCCCTTATACGAGCAGTACTTC. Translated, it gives CASSLVNWGPLYEQYF.

The CDR3 spells CASSRTGDWSHSYEQYF. CDR3 coding DNA: TGTGCCAGCAGTCGGACAGGGGACTGGTCCCACTCCTACGAGCAGTACTTC. V usage is TRBV13 and J usage is TRBJ2-7, with 9 bases matching TRBD1. After removal of 6 bases from V and 0 bases from J, the junction contained 12 bases not matched to a gene. This CDR3 spans 17 amino acids. Germline CDR1 reads PRHDT; CDR2 reads FYEKMQ (reference sequence).